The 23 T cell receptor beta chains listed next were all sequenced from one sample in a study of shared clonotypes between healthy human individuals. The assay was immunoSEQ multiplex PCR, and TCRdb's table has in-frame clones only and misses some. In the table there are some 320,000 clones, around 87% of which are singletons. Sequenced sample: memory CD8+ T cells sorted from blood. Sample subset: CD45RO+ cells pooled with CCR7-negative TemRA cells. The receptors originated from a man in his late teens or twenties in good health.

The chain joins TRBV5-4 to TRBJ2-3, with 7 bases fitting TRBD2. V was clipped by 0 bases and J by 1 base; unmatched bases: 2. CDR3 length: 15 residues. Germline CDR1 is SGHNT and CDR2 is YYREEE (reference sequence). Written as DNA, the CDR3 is TGTGCCAGCAGCTTGGCCAGCGGGGGCACAGATACGCAGTATTTT. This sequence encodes CASSLASGGTDTQYF.

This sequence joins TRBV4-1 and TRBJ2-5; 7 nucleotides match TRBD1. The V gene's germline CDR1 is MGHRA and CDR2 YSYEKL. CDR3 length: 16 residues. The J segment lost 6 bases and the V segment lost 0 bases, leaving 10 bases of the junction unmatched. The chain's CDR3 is CASSQEETGVLQTQYF. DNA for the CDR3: TGCGCCAGCAGCCAAGAAGAAACAGGGGTTTTACAGACCCAGTACTTC.

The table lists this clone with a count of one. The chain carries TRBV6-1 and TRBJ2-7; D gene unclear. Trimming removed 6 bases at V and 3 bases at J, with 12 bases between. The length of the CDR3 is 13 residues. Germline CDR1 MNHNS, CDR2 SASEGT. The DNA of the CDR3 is TGTGCCAGCAGCGTTCTCCCGGACTACGAGCAGTACTTC. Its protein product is CASSVLPDYEQYF.

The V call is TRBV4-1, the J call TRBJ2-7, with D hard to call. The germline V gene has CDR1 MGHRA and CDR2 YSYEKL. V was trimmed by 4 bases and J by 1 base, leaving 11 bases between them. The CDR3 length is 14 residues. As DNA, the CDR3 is TGCGCCAGCAGCCTCCAGACTTCATCCTACGAGCAGTACTTC. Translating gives CASSLQTSSYEQYF.

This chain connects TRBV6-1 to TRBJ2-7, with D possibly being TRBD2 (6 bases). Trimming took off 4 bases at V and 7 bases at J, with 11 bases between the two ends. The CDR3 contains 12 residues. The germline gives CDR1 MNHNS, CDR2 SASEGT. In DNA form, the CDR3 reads TGTGCCAGCAGTGGGGGGGTCCTAGAGCAGTACTTC. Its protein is CASSGGVLEQYF.

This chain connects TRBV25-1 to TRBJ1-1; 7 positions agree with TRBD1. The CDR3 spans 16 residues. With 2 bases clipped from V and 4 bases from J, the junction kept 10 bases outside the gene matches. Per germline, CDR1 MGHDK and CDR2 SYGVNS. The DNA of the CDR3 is TGTGCCAGCAGTGAACTCGACAGGGAGAGCGGCACTGAAGCTTTCTTT. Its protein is CASSELDRESGTEAFF. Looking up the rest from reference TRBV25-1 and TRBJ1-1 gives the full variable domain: EADIYQTPRYLVIGTGKKITLECSQTMGHDKMYWYQQDPGMELHLIHYSYGVNSTEKGDLSSESTVSRIRTEHFPLTLESARPSHTSQYLCASSELDRESGTEAFFGQGTRLTVV.

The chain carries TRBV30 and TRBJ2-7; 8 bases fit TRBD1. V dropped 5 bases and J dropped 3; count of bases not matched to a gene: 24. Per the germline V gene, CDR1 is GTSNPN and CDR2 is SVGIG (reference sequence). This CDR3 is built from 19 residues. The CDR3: CAWGQPQQGGQGRFYEQYF. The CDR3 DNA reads TGTGCCTGGGGCCAACCTCAACAGGGCGGACAGGGTAGGTTCTACGAGCAGTACTTC.

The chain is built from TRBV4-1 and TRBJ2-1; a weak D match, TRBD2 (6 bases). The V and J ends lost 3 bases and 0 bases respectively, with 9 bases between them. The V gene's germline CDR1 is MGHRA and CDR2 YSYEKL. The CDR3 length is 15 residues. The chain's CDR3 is CASSQSGGSYNEQFF. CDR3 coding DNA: TGCGCCAGCAGCCAGTCCGGGGGCTCCTACAATGAGCAGTTCTTC.

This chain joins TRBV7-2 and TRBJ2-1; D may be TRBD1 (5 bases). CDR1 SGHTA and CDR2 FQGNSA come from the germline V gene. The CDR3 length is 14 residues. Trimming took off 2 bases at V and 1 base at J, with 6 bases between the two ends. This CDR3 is CASSLQGSYNEQFF. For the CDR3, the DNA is TGTGCCAGCAGCTTACAGGGTTCCTACAATGAGCAGTTCTTC.

The CDR3 sequence is CASSLGGVGNNSPLHF. The DNA of the CDR3 is TGTGCCAGCAGTTTGGGGGGAGTGGGGAATAATTCACCCCTCCACTTT. This rearrangement joins TRBV28 to TRBJ1-6; tentatively, D is TRBD1 (5 bases). Trimming shortened V by 3 bases and J by 5 bases, and 14 bases separated the two germline ends. The CDR3 covers 16 residues. The V gene's germline CDR1 is MDHEN and CDR2 SYDVKM.

CDR3 sequence (DNA): TGTGCCAGCAGCTTCTCATTAGCCCCTAACTATGGCTACACCTTC. This gives the protein CASSFSLAPNYGYTF. V and J are TRBV7-9 and TRBJ1-2; D is unclear. V was shortened by 3 bases and J by 0 bases, with 11 bases between the two germline ends. CDR1 SEHNR and CDR2 FQNEAQ come from the germline V gene (reference sequence). The CDR3 totals 15 residues.

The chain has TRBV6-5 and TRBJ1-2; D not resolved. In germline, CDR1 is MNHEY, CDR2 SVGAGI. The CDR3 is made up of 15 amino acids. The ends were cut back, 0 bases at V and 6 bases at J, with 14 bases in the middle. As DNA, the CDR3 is TGTGCCAGCAGTTACTCAGATCTCTCAAGGGATGGCTACACCTTC. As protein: CASSYSDLSRDGYTF.

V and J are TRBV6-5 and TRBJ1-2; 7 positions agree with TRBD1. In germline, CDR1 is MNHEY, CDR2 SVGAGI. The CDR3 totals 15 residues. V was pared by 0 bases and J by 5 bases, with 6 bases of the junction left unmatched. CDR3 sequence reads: CASSYSEGAEYGYTF. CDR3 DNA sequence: TGTGCCAGCAGTTACTCGGAGGGGGCAGAGTATGGCTACACCTTC.

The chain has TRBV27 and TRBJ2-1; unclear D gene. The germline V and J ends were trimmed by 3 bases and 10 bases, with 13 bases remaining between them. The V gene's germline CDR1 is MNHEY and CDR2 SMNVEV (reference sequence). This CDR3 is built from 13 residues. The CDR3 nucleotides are TGTGCCAGCAGTTTTTTAGGAACCAACGAGCAGTTCTTC. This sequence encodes CASSFLGTNEQFF.

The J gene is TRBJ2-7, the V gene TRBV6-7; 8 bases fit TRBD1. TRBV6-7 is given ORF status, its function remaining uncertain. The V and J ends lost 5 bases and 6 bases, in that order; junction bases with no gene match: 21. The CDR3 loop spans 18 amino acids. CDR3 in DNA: TGTGCCAGCAGTCAACCCTACACCCCCGGGACAGGACATGCCGAGCAGTACTTC. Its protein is CASSQPYTPGTGHAEQYF.

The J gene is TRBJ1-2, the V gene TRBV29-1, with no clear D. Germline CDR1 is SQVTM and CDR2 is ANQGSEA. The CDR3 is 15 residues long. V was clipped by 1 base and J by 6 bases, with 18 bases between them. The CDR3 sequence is CSVEVAENKIHGYTF. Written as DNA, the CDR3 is TGCAGCGTTGAAGTGGCAGAAAATAAAATCCATGGCTACACCTTC.

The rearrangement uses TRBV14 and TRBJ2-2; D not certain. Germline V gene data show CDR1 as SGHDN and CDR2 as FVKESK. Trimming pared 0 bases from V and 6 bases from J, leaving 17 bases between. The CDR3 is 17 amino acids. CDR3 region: CASSQDTVGALAGELFF. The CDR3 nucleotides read TGTGCCAGCAGCCAAGATACAGTAGGAGCTCTGGCCGGGGAGCTGTTTTTT.

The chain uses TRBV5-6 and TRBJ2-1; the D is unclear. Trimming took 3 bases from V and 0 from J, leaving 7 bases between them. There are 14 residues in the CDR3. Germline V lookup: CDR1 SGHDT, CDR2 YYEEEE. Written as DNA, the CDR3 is TGTGCCAGCAGCTCGGACGGCTCCTACAATGAGCAGTTCTTC. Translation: CASSSDGSYNEQFF. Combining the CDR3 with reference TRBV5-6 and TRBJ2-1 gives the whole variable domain DAGVTQSPTHLIKTRGQQVTLRCSPKSGHDTVSWYQQALGQGPQFIFQYYEEEERQRGNFPDRFSGHQFPNYSSELNVNALLLGDSALYLCASSSDGSYNEQFFGPGTRLTVL.

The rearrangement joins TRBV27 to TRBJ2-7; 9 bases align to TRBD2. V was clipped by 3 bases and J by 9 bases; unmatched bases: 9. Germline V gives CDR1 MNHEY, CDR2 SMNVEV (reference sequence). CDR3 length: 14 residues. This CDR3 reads CASSFRGGAGGQYF. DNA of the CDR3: TGTGCCAGCAGTTTTCGCGGGGGGGCAGGTGGGCAGTACTTC.

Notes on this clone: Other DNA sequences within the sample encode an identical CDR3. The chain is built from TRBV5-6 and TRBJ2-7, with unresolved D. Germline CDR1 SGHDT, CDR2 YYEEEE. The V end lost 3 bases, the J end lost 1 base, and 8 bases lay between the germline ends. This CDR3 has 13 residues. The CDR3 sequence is CASSSSRSYEQYF. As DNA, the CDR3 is TGTGCCAGCAGCTCGTCCAGGTCCTACGAGCAGTACTTC.

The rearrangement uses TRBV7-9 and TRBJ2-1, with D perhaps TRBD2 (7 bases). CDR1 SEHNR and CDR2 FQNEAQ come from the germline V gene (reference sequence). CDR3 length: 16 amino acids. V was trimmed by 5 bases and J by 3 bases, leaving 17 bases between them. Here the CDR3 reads CASSPGGRGVYNEQFF. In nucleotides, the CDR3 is TGTGCCAGCAGCCCGGGGGGCCGCGGGGTCTACAATGAGCAGTTCTTC.

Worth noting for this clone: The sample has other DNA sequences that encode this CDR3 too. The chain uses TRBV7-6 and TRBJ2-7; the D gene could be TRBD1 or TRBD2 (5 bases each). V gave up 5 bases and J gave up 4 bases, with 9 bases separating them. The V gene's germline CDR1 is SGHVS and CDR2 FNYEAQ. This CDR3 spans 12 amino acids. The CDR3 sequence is CASSPGTYEQYF. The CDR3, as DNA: TGTGCCAGCAGCCCCGGGACGTACGAGCAGTACTTC.

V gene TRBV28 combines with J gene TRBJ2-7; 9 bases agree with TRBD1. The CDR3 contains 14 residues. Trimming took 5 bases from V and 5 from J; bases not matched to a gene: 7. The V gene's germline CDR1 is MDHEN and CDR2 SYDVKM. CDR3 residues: CASSTGTGLHEQYF. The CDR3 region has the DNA TGTGCCAGCAGTACCGGGACAGGGCTACACGAGCAGTACTTC.